This TCR beta chain came from a study of cytomegalovirus exposure and HLA in healthy donors. V shed 1 base and J shed 8 bases, with 15 bases lying between them. The germline CDR1 and CDR2 sequences are LGHNA and YNFKEQ. CDR3 size: 15 residues. The PCR had 60 Vbeta and 13 Jbeta primers. The table came from immunoSEQ multiplex PCR; TCRdb's copy has only in-frame clones and leaves some out. The profile shows roughly 150,000 clones, about 80% of them singletons. This clone was detected a few times. This TCR was sampled from a woman between 35 and 50 years old in good health and CMV-seronegative. The chain couples TRBV4-2 to TRBJ2-1; possible D gene TRBD2, 6 bases. Sequenced material: PBMCs. CDR3 in DNA: TGTGCCAGCAGCCAAGTTGCGGGATTTTTCGATGAGCAGTTCTTC. It yields the protein CASSQVAGFFDEQFF.